The sample holds many counts of the clone carrying this T cell receptor (beta chain). As yet, its antigen is unknown. The ends were cut back, 6 bases at V and 8 bases at J, with 16 bases in the middle. The germline CDR1 and CDR2 sequences are MDHEN and SYDVKM. The CDR3 consists of 14 residues. Stable disease denoted Graves' hyperthyroidism without ophthalmopathy progression within 18 months. This sample is drawn from a study of T cells in Graves' hyperthyroidism and ophthalmopathy. Study-level background: Peripheral blood draws took place at initial diagnosis, ahead of any treatment.

General study points: The model anticipated ophthalmopathy a median around 6 months pre-onset.

Amplification targeted TCR beta CDR3 regions from RNA transcripts. Researchers ran a first-round RT-PCR on the TCR CDR3 using the HTBI primer set. Each CDR3 protein gets one entry after TCRdb re-called the multiplex PCR reads with MiXCR. This table has some 180,000 distinct CDR3 sequences, around 17% appearing once. The material sequenced was blood. The genes are TRBV28 and TRBJ1-4; a possible D gene is TRBD1 (6 bases). This sequence was found in a woman in her 50s with Graves' hyperthyroidism. The CDR3 protein is CASSAGDPWEKLFF. In DNA, the CDR3 is TGTGCCAGCAGCGCAGGGGACCCTTGGGAAAAACTGTTTTTT.